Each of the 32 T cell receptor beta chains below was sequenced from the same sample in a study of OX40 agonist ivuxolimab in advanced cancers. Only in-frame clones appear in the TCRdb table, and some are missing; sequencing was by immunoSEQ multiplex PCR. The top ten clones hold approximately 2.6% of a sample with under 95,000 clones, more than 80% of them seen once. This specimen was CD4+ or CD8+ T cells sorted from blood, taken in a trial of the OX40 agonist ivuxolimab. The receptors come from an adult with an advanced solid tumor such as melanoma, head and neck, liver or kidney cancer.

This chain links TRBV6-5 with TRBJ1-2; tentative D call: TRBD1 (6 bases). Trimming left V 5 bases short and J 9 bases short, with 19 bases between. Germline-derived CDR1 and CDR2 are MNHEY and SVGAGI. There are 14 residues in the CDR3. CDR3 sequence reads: CASSPNRAPSSYTF. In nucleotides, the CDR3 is TGTGCCAGCAGTCCTAACAGGGCTCCAAGCAGCTACACCTTC.

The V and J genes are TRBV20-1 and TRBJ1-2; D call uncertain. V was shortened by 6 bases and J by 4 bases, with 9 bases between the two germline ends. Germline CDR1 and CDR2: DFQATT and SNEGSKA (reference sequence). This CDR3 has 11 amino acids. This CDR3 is CSATGSYGYTF. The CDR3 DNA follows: TGCAGTGCGACCGGGAGCTATGGCTACACCTTC.

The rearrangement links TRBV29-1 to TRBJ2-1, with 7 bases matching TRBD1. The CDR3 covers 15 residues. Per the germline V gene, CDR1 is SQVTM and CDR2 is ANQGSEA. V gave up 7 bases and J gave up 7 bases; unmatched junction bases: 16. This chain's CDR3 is CSASSRPRDRNEQFF. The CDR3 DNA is TGCAGCGCCTCCTCTCGGCCCCGGGACAGAAATGAGCAGTTCTTC.

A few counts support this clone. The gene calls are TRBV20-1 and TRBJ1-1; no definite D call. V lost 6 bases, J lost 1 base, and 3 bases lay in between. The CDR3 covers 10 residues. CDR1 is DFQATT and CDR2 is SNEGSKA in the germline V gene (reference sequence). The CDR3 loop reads CSAWNTEAFF. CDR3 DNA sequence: TGCAGTGCGTGGAACACTGAAGCTTTCTTT.

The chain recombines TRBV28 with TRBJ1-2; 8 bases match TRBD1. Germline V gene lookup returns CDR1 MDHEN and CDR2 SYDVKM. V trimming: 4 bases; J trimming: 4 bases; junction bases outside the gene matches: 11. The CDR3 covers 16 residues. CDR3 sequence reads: CASSSDRATVGYGYTF. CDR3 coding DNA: TGTGCCAGCAGTTCGGACAGGGCCACCGTGGGCTATGGCTACACCTTC.

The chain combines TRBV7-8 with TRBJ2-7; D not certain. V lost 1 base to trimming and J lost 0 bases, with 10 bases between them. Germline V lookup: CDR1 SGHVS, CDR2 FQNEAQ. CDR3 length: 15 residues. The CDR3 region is CASSLDTIPSYEQYF. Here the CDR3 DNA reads TGTGCCAGCAGCTTAGACACCATTCCCTCCTACGAGCAGTACTTC.

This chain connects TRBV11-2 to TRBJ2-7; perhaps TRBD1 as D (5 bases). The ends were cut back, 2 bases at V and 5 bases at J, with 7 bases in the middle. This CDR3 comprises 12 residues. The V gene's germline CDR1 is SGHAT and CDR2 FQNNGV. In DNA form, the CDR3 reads TGTGCCAGCAGCTTATCAGGGAACGAGCAGTACTTC. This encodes CASSLSGNEQYF.

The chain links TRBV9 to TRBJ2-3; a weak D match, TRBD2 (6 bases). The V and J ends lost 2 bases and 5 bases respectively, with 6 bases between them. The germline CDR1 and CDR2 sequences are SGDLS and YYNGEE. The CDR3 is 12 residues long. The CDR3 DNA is TGTGCCAGCAGCGTGGGACTAGATACGCAGTATTTT. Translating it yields CASSVGLDTQYF.

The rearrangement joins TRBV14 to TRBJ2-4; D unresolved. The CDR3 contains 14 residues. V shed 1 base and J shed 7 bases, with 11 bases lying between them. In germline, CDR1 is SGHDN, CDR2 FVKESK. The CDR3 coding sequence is TGTGCCAGCAGCCAAGCCCCCGGGTATAACATTCAGTACTTC. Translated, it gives CASSQAPGYNIQYF.

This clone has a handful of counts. CDR3 sequence reads: CASGRTRNSPLHF. The CDR3 coding sequence is TGTGCCAGCGGCAGGACCCGTAATTCACCCCTCCACTTT. The rearrangement joins TRBV2 to TRBJ1-6; the D is unclear. Trimming removed 8 bases from V and 6 bases from J, with 11 bases in between. CDR3 size: 13 residues. The V gene's germline CDR1 is SNHLY and CDR2 FYNNEI.

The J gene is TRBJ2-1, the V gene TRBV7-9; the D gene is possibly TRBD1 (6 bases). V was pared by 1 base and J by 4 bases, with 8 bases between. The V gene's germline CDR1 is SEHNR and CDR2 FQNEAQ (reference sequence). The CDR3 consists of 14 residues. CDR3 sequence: CASSLETGYNEQFF. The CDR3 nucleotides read TGTGCCAGCAGCTTAGAAACAGGGTACAATGAGCAGTTCTTC.

In nucleotides, the CDR3 is TGTGCCAGCAGCTTAGGGGGCCACGGCAGCACAGATACGCAGTATTTT. As protein: CASSLGGHGSTDTQYF. The chain links TRBV11-2 to TRBJ2-3; possible D gene TRBD1, 5 bases. V shed 1 base and J shed 0 bases, with 11 bases lying between them. This CDR3 has 16 amino acids. CDR1 SGHAT and CDR2 FQNNGV come from the germline V gene. Full variable domain (outside the CDR3, taken from reference TRBV11-2 and TRBJ2-3): EAGVAQSPRYKIIEKRQSVAFWCNPISGHATLYWYQQILGQGPKLLIQFQNNGVVDDSQLPKDRFSAERLKGVDSTLKIQPAKLEDSAVYLCASSLGGHGSTDTQYFGPGTRLTVL.

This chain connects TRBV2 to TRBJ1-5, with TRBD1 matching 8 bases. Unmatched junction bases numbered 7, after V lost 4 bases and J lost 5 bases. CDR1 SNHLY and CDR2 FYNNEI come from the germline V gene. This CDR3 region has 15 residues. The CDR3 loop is CASSGLTGAYQPQHF. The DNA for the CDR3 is TGTGCCAGCAGTGGACTGACAGGGGCCTATCAGCCCCAGCATTTT.

The CDR3 reads CASSNPTGDTQYF. Here the CDR3 DNA reads TGTGCCAGCAGCAACCCTACAGGGGATACGCAGTATTTT. The chain combines TRBV5-6 with TRBJ2-3; D is perhaps TRBD1 (6 bases). Trimming left V 4 bases short and J 6 bases short, with 12 bases between. This CDR3 contains 13 residues. The germline V gene has CDR1 SGHDT and CDR2 YYEEEE. Supplemented by reference TRBV5-6 and TRBJ2-3, the full variable domain reads DAGVTQSPTHLIKTRGQQVTLRCSPKSGHDTVSWYQQALGQGPQFIFQYYEEEERQRGNFPDRFSGHQFPNYSSELNVNALLLGDSALYLCASSNPTGDTQYFGPGTRLTVL.

The CDR3 here is CASSRSGQRRTEAFF. The CDR3 region has the DNA TGTGCCAGTAGTAGGTCCGGACAGAGACGGACTGAAGCTTTCTTT. This chain joins TRBV19 and TRBJ1-1, with D tentatively TRBD1 (6 bases). Trimming shortened V by 4 bases and J by 5 bases, and 17 bases separated the two germline ends. The CDR3 is 15 residues long. The germline V gene encodes CDR1 LNHDA and CDR2 SQIVND (reference sequence).

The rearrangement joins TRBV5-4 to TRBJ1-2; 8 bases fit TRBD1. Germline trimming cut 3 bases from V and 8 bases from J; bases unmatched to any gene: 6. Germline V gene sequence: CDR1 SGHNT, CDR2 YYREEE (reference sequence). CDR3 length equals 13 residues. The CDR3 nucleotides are TGTGCCAGCAGCTACGGACAGGGAAACGGCTACACCTTC. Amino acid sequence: CASSYGQGNGYTF.

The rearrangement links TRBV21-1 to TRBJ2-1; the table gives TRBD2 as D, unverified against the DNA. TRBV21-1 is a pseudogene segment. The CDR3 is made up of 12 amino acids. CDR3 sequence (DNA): TGTGCCAGCAGCGACATGACTACCGAGCAGTTCTTC. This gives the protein CASSDMTTEQFF.

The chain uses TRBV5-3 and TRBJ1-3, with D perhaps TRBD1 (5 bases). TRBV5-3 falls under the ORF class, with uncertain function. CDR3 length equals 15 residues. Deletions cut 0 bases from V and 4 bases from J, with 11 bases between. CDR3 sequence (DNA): TGTGCCAGAAGCTTGGCCTGGGGGGGAGGAAACACCATATATTTT. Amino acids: CARSLAWGGGNTIYF.

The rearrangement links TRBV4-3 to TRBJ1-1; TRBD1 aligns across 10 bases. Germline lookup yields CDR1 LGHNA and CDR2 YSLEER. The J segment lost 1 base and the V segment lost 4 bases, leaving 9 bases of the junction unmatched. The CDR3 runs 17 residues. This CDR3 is CASSPQGTGAWNTEAFF. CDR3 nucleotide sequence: TGCGCCAGCAGCCCCCAGGGGACAGGGGCCTGGAACACTGAAGCTTTCTTT.

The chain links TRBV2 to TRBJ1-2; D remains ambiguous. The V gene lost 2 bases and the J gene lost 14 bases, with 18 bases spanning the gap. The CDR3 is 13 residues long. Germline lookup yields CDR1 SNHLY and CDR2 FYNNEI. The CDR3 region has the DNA TGTGCCAGCAGTGAACGGATCGACGGGCCGAGGACCTTC. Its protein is CASSERIDGPRTF.

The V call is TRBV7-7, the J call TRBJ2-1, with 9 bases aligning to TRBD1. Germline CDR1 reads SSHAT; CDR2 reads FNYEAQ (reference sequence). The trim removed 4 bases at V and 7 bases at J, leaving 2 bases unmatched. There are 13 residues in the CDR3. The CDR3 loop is CASSSDRGNEQFF. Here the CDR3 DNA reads TGTGCCAGCAGCTCGGACAGGGGAAATGAGCAGTTCTTC. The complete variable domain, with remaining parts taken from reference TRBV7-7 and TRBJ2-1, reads GAGVSQSPRYKVTKRGQDVTLRCDPISSHATLYWYQQALGQGPEFLTYFNYEAQPDKSGLPSDRFSAERPEGSISTLTIQRTEQRDSAMYRCASSSDRGNEQFFGPGTRLTVL.

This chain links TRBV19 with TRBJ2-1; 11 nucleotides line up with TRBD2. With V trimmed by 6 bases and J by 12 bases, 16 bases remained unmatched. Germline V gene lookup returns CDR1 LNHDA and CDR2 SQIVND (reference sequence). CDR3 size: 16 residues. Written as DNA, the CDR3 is TGTGCCAGTAGGGCTAGCGGGGGGTCCAGACGCATTGGGCAGTTCTTC. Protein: CASRASGGSRRIGQFF.

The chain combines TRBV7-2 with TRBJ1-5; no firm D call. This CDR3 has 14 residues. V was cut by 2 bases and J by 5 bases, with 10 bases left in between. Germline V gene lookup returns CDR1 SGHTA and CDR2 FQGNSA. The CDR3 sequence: CASSLYGEHQPQHF. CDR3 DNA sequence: TGTGCCAGCAGCTTATACGGGGAGCATCAGCCCCAGCATTTT.

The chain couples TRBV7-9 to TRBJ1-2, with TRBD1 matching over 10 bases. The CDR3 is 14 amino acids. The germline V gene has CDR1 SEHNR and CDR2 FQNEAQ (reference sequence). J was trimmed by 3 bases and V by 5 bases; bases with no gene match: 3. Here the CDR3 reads CASSPGQGDYGYTF. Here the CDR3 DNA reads TGTGCCAGCAGCCCAGGACAGGGGGACTATGGCTACACCTTC. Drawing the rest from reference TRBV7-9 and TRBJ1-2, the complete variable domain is DTGVSQNPRHKITKRGQNVTFRCDPISEHNRLYWYRQTLGQGPEFLTYFQNEAQLEKSRLLSDRFSAERPKGSFSTLEIQRTEQGDSAMYLCASSPGQGDYGYTFGSGTRLTVV.

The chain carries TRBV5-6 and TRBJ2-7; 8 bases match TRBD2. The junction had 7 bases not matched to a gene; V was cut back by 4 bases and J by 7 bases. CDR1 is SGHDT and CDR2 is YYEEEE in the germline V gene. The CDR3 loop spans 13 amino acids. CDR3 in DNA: TGTGCCAGCAGCCGGGGGGGAATCCGGGAGCAGTACGTC. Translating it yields CASSRGGIREQYV.

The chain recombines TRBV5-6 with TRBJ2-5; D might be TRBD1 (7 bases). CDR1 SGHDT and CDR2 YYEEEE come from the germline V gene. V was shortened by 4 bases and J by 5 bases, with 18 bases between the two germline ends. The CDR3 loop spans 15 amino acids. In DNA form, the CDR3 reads TGTGCCAGCAGCCTATTGAAGGGGGCGGGGGAGACCCAGTACTTC. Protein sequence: CASSLLKGAGETQYF.

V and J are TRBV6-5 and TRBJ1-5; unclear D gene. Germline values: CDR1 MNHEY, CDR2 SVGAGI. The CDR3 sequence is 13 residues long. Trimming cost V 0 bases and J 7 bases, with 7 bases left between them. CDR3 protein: CASSYSPGQPQHF. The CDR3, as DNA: TGTGCCAGCAGTTACTCTCCGGGACAGCCCCAGCATTTT.

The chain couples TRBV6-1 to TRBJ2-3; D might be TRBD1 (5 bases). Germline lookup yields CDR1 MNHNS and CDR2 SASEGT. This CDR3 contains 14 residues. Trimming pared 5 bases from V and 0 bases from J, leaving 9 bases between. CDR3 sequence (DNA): TGTGCCAGCAGTCTGCCAGGGAGCACAGATACGCAGTATTTT. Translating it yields CASSLPGSTDTQYF.

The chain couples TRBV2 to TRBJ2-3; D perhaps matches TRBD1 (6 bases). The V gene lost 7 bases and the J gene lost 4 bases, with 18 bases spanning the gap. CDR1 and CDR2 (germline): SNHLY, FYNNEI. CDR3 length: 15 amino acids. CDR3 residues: CASIQQGVGADTQYF. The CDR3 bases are TGTGCCAGCATTCAACAGGGCGTCGGGGCAGATACGCAGTATTTT.

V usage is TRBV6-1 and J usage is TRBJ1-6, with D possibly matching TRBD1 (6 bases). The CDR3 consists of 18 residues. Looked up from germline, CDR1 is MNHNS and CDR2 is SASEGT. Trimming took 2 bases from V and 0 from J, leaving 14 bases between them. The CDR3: CASSEFTGSSSYNSPLHF. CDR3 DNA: TGTGCCAGCAGTGAATTTACAGGGTCAAGCTCCTATAATTCACCCCTCCACTTT.

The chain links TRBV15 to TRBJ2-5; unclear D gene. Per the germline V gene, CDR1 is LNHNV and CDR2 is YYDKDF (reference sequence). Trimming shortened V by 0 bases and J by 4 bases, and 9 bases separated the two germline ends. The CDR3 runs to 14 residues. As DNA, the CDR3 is TGTGCCACCAGCAGAGATTTGGGCCGAGAGACCCAGTACTTC. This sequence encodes CATSRDLGRETQYF.

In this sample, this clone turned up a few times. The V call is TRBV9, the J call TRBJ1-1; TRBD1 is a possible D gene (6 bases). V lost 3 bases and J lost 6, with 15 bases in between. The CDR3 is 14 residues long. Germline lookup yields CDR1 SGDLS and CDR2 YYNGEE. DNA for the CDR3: TGTGCCAGCAGCGCGATAGGGGGTATCTCTGAAGCTTTCTTT. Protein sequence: CASSAIGGISEAFF.